A single sample is the source of the 17 T cell receptor beta chains below, sequenced in a study of T-cell reconstitution after alpha-beta-depleted transplantation in children (dated by TCRdb to between 2015 and 2016). The library came from PCR. TCRdb lists the instrument as Illumina HiSeq 2500. TCR library preparation used molecular barcoding, with unique molecular identifiers applied to normalize quantification of the TCRbeta repertoire. TCRdb applied fastp at Q25 and MiXCR to the public reads, then kept only in-frame beta chains. Rows are combined by CDR3 protein, so each entry shows the most common genes and DNA. For this sample the table gives around 240,000 distinct CDR3 sequences, of which about 9.6% were detected only once. The ten largest clones add up to 5% to 6% of the sample. The specimen comprised PBMCs from the stem cell graft donor, sampled from the stem cell graft. The receptors originated from a human donor who donated a stem cell graft to a child with SCID.

This clonotype was seen many times. The chain uses TRBV27 and TRBJ2-1, with TRBD2 as a possible D gene (7 bases). V gave up 7 bases and J gave up 1 base, with 14 bases separating them. CDR1 MNHEY and CDR2 SMNVEV come from the germline V gene (reference sequence). This CDR3 spans 15 amino acids. This CDR3 reads CASTLRGASYNEQFF. The CDR3 DNA follows: TGTGCCAGCACCCTACGGGGGGCGTCCTACAATGAGCAGTTCTTC.

This clonotype was recorded many times. The CDR3 spells CASSLGGGKNEQFF. In DNA, the CDR3 is TGCGCCAGCAGCTTGGGGGGGGGGAAAAATGAGCAGTTCTTC. This chain connects TRBV5-1 to TRBJ2-1; 7 bases align to TRBD2. CDR3 length: 14 residues. Unmatched junction bases numbered 4, after V lost 0 bases and J lost 7 bases. Germline V gene data show CDR1 as SGHRS and CDR2 as YFSETQ.

In this sample, this clonotype turned up a few times. The rearrangement joins TRBV7-2 to TRBJ2-7, with D possibly matching TRBD1 (6 bases). Trimming pared 5 bases from V and 6 bases from J, leaving 11 bases between. There are 12 residues in the CDR3. Germline V gene sequence: CDR1 SGHTA, CDR2 FQGNSA. The CDR3 sequence is CASSRNRAEQYF. The DNA of the CDR3 is TGTGCCAGCAGCCGAAACAGGGCCGAGCAGTACTTC. Filled out from reference TRBV7-2 and TRBJ2-7, the complete variable domain reads GAGVSQSPSNKVTEKGKDVELRCDPISGHTALYWYRQSLGQGLEFLIYFQGNSAPDKSGLPSDRFSAERTGGSVSTLTIQRTQQEDSAVYLCASSRNRAEQYFGPGTRLTVT.

Many counts were recorded for this clonotype. The chain employs TRBV10-3 and TRBJ1-5; no reliable D call. This CDR3 has 13 residues. The germline V and J ends were trimmed by 4 bases and 4 bases, with 8 bases remaining between them. Germline CDR1 ENHRY, CDR2 SYGVKD. This CDR3 is CAISAGGNQPQHF. For the CDR3, the DNA is TGTGCCATCAGTGCGGGAGGGAATCAGCCCCAGCATTTT.

This clonotype was seen at least ten times. The rearrangement uses TRBV9 and TRBJ2-3; D possibly matches TRBD1 or TRBD2 (5 bases each). The CDR3 has 14 residues. Germline V gene data show CDR1 as SGDLS and CDR2 as YYNGEE. Trimming took 6 bases from V and 0 from J, leaving 11 bases between them. The DNA for the CDR3 is TGTGCCAGCACCCGAGAGGGGAGCACAGATACGCAGTATTTT. This gives the protein CASTREGSTDTQYF. Full variable domain (missing parts from reference TRBV9 and TRBJ2-3): DSGVTQTPKHLITATGQRVTLRCSPRSGDLSVYWYQQSLDQGLQFLIQYYNGEERAKGNILERFSAQQFPDLHSELNLSSLELGDSALYFCASTREGSTDTQYFGPGTRLTVL.

This clonotype was detected ten times or more. The genes are TRBV6-1 and TRBJ1-2, with a weak D call TRBD1 (5 bases). Trimming pared 5 bases from V and 1 base from J, leaving 17 bases between. Looked up from germline, CDR1 is MNHNS and CDR2 is SASEGT. The CDR3 is 16 residues long. CDR3 sequence: CASSPSTGEINYGYTF. CDR3 sequence (DNA): TGTGCCAGCAGTCCATCTACAGGAGAGATTAACTATGGCTACACCTTC.

This clonotype came up once. This chain joins TRBV19 and TRBJ2-7; D gene unclear. Per the germline V gene, CDR1 is LNHDA and CDR2 is SQIVND (reference sequence). The CDR3 has 12 amino acids. The ends were cut back, 4 bases at V and 7 bases at J, with 11 bases in the middle. In DNA, the CDR3 is TGTGCCAGTAGTAATGCCGGCCGGGAGCAGTACTTC. It codes for CASSNAGREQYF.

This clonotype occurred many times. V gene TRBV28 combines with J gene TRBJ1-1; D is undetermined. V lost 5 bases and J 1 base, leaving 20 bases between the germline ends. Looked up from germline, CDR1 is MDHEN and CDR2 is SYDVKM. The CDR3 runs 17 residues. In nucleotides, the CDR3 is TGTGCCAGCAGTCCCGGGGAGGAAGAATATACGAACACTGAAGCTTTCTTT. This translates into CASSPGEEEYTNTEAFF.

This clonotype was detected many times. The CDR3: CASSATPGQGYLGSGYTF. The CDR3 DNA reads as TGTGCCAGCAGTGCCACTCCGGGACAGGGGTACCTCGGAAGTGGCTACACCTTC. V usage is TRBV28 and J usage is TRBJ1-2; 10 positions match TRBD1. The CDR3 is made up of 18 amino acids. V was clipped by 5 bases and J by 7 bases; unmatched bases: 19. Germline V gene sequence: CDR1 MDHEN, CDR2 SYDVKM.

This clonotype showed up many times. The CDR3 coding sequence is TGCAGTGCTAGAGATGGTTGGGGATCCTCCTACGAGCAGTACTTC. Translated, it gives CSARDGWGSSYEQYF. This chain connects TRBV20-1 to TRBJ2-7; no definite D call. The V end was cut by 0 bases, the J end by 0 bases, with 12 bases between. CDR1 is DFQATT and CDR2 is SNEGSKA in the germline V gene (reference sequence). The CDR3 extends over 15 amino acids.

This clonotype appeared many times. V is TRBV7-9 and J is TRBJ1-1, with D uncertain. The CDR3 has 14 residues. V was trimmed by 2 bases and J by 4 bases, leaving 11 bases between them. Germline V gene sequence: CDR1 SEHNR, CDR2 FQNEAQ (reference sequence). The DNA for the CDR3 is TGTGCCAGCAGCTTAAGGGAAGAGGGCACTGAAGCTTTCTTT. Its protein product is CASSLREEGTEAFF.

This clonotype has a count of ten or more. The CDR3 nucleotides are TGCAGCGGGGACAGGGACTATGGCTACACCTTC. This sequence encodes CSGDRDYGYTF. This sequence joins TRBV20-1 and TRBJ1-2; TRBD1 matches at 9 bases. The CDR3 has 11 amino acids. Germline-derived CDR1 and CDR2 are DFQATT and SNEGSKA (reference sequence).

This clonotype was found many times. The gene calls are TRBV5-1 and TRBJ2-1, with TRBD2 matching over 7 bases. With V trimmed by 3 bases and J by 5 bases, 5 bases remained unmatched. The CDR3 spans 14 residues. Germline V gene lookup returns CDR1 SGHRS and CDR2 YFSETQ. In nucleotides, the CDR3 is TGCGCCAGCAGCTGGATACGGGGGGACAATGAGCAGTTCTTC. This encodes CASSWIRGDNEQFF.

Many counts were recorded for this clonotype. This sequence joins TRBV7-6 and TRBJ2-3; TRBD2 matches 7 bases. The CDR3 loop spans 14 amino acids. V shed 0 bases and J 6 bases; nucleotides not matched to a gene: 3. The germline V gene encodes CDR1 SGHVS and CDR2 FNYEAQ. The chain's CDR3 is CASSLARGGDTQYF. The CDR3 bases are TGTGCCAGCAGCTTAGCTCGGGGAGGGGATACGCAGTATTTT. Full variable domain (rest looked up from reference TRBV7-6 and TRBJ2-3): GAGVSQSPRYKVTKRGQDVALRCDPISGHVSLYWYRQALGQGPEFLTYFNYEAQQDKSGLPNDRFSAERPEGSISTLTIQRTEQRDSAMYRCASSLARGGDTQYFGPGTRLTVL.

In its sample, this clonotype was seen a few times. This sequence joins TRBV20-1 and TRBJ1-1; weak D call: TRBD1 (5 bases). The CDR3 runs to 12 residues. The V end lost 6 bases, the J end lost 4 bases, and 12 bases lay between the germline ends. Germline loops: CDR1 DFQATT, CDR2 SNEGSKA (reference sequence). In DNA, the CDR3 is TGCAGTGCCCCTGAGAGGGGCACTGAAGCTTTCTTT. It codes for CSAPERGTEAFF.

This chain links TRBV7-6 with TRBJ2-3; TRBD2 agrees at 7 bases. The ends lost 5 bases at V and 3 bases at J; junction bases unmatched: 2. Germline loops: CDR1 SGHVS, CDR2 FNYEAQ. The CDR3 has 13 amino acids. CDR3 sequence (DNA): TGTGCCAGCAGCGGACTAGAGACAGATACGCAGTATTTT. Translated, it gives CASSGLETDTQYF.

This clonotype was seen repeatedly, ten times or more. The CDR3, as DNA: TGCGCCAGCAGCCCGACAGGGTATTCCTACAATGAGCAGTTCTTC. It is translated as CASSPTGYSYNEQFF. The chain carries TRBV5-1 and TRBJ2-1; 7 positions match TRBD1. Germline V CDR1 and CDR2: SGHRS, YFSETQ. The junction had 5 bases not matched to a gene; V was cut back by 4 bases and J by 1 base. CDR3 length: 15 residues.